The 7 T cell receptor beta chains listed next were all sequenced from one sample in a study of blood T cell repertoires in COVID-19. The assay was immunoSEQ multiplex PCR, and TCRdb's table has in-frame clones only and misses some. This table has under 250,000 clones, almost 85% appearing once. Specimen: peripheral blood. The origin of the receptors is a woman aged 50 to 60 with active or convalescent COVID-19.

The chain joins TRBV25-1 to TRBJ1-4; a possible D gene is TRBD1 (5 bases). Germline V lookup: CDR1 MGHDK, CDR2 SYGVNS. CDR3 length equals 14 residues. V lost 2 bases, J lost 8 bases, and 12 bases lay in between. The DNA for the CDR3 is TGTGCCAGCAGTGAAGGGGGGGTAGGCGAAAAACTGTTTTTT. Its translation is CASSEGGVGEKLFF. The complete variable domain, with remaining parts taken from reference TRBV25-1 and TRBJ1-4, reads EADIYQTPRYLVIGTGKKITLECSQTMGHDKMYWYQQDPGMELHLIHYSYGVNSTEKGDLSSESTVSRIRTEHFPLTLESARPSHTSQYLCASSEGGVGEKLFFGSGTQLSVL.

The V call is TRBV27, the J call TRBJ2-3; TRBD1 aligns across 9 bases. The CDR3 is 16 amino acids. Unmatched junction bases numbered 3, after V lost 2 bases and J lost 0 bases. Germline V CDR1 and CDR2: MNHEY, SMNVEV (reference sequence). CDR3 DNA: TGTGCCAGCAGTTTACCTGGACAGGGGAGCACAGATACGCAGTATTTT. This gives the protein CASSLPGQGSTDTQYF.

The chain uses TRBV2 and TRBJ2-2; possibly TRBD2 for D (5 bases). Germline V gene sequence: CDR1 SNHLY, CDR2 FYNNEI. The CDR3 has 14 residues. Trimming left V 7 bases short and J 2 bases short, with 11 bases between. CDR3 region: CASTRDRNTGELFF. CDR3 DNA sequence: TGTGCCAGCACCCGGGATAGAAACACCGGGGAGCTGTTTTTT.

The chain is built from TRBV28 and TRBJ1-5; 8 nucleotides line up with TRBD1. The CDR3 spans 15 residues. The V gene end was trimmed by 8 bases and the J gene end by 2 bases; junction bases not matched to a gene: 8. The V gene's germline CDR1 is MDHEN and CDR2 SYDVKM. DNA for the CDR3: TGTGCCAGCGTGGGACAGGTTCGTGGCAATCAGCCCCAGCATTTT. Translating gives CASVGQVRGNQPQHF.

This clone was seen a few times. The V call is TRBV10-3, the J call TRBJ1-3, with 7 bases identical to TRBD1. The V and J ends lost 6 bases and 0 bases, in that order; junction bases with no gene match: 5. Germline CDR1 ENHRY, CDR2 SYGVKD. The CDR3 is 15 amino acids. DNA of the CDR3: TGTGCCATCAGCGAGACAGGGACCTCTGGAAACACCATATATTTT. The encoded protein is CAISETGTSGNTIYF.

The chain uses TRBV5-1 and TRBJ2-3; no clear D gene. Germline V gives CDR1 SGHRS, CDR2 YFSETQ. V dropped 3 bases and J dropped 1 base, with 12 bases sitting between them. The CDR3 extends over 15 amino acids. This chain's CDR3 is CASSSAGSGTDTQYF. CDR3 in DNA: TGCGCCAGCAGCTCGGCAGGTTCGGGCACAGATACGCAGTATTTT.

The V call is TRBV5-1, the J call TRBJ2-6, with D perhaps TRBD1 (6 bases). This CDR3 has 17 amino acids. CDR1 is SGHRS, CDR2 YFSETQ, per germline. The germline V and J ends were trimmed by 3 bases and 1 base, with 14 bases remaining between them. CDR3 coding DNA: TGCGCCAGCAGCTCCGGGACATTCGGGTCTGGGGCCAACGTCCTGACTTTC. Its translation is CASSSGTFGSGANVLTF.